A selection of T cell receptor beta chains follows, all from one sample in a study of control samples from healthy donors and cancer patients. The table came from immunoSEQ multiplex PCR; TCRdb's copy has only in-frame clones and leaves some out. The sample contains some 250,000 clones, about four fifths of which appear only once. The specimen sequenced was PBMCs. Every receptor here comes from an older woman with lung cancer. Each CDR3 is given with its conserved first and last residue. The order of the fields is clone size, J gene, CDR3 length, D gene, V gene, CDR3 DNA, CDR3 protein. A D gene is named only where the DNA matches it firmly. Expanded clones get a size class; other rows say once, few or many, or leave the size out.

clone_size: -
j_call: TRBJ1-2
cdr3_length: 14
d_call: -
v_call: TRBV7-9
cdr3_nt: TGTGCCAGCAGCTCCCGTTCGCTGCTCTATGGCTACACCTTC
cdr3_aa: CASSSRSLLYGYTF

clone_size: -
j_call: TRBJ1-4
cdr3_length: 16
d_call: -
v_call: TRBV4-2
cdr3_nt: TGTGCCAGCAGCCAGCGGGGGGGGAGGGAGAATGAAAAACTGTTTTTT
cdr3_aa: CASSQRGGRENEKLFF

clone_size: -
j_call: TRBJ2-1
cdr3_length: 17
d_call: TRBD2
v_call: TRBV19
cdr3_nt: TGTGCCAGTAGTCAAGGGACTAGCGGGACCACCCGCAATGAGCAGTTCTTC
cdr3_aa: CASSQGTSGTTRNEQFF

clone_size: -
j_call: TRBJ2-2
cdr3_length: 12
d_call: -
v_call: TRBV9
cdr3_nt: TGTGCCAGCAGCGTAGGCCTGGGGGAGCTGTTTTTT
cdr3_aa: CASSVGLGELFF

clone_size: few
j_call: TRBJ1-2
cdr3_length: 11
d_call: -
v_call: TRBV29-1
cdr3_nt: TGCAGCGTGATGACGAACTATGGCTACACCTTC
cdr3_aa: CSVMTNYGYTF

clone_size: -
j_call: TRBJ2-3
cdr3_length: 12
d_call: -
v_call: TRBV7-3
cdr3_nt: TGTGCCAGCAGCCCCATGGGAGATACGCAGTATTTT
cdr3_aa: CASSPMGDTQYF

clone_size: -
j_call: TRBJ1-1
cdr3_length: 13
d_call: TRBD1
v_call: TRBV19
cdr3_nt: TGTGCCAGTAGCCCTACAGGGGTCGCTGAAGCTTTCTTT
cdr3_aa: CASSPTGVAEAFF

clone_size: -
j_call: TRBJ2-2
cdr3_length: 15
d_call: TRBD1
v_call: TRBV5-4
cdr3_nt: TGTGCCAGCAGCCTCCGGACAGGAGCAACCGGGGAGCTGTTTTTT
cdr3_aa: CASSLRTGATGELFF

clone_size: -
j_call: TRBJ1-2
cdr3_length: 13
d_call: -
v_call: TRBV4-2
cdr3_nt: TGTGCCAGCAGCCAACTACCCAGCTATGGCTACACCTTC
cdr3_aa: CASSQLPSYGYTF

clone_size: -
j_call: TRBJ2-5
cdr3_length: 12
d_call: -
v_call: TRBV12-3/TRBV12-4
cdr3_nt: TGTGCCAGCAGATTAGCTGGGGAGACCCAGTACTTC
cdr3_aa: CASRLAGETQYF

clone_size: -
j_call: TRBJ1-6
cdr3_length: 13
d_call: -
v_call: TRBV10-3
cdr3_nt: TGTGCCATCAGTGGGGGAGTCAATTCACCCCTCCACTTT
cdr3_aa: CAISGGVNSPLHF

clone_size: -
j_call: TRBJ1-3
cdr3_length: 13
d_call: -
v_call: TRBV6-5
cdr3_nt: TGTGCCAGCAGGCGAGGCTTTGGAAACACCATATATTTT
cdr3_aa: CASRRGFGNTIYF

clone_size: -
j_call: TRBJ1-1
cdr3_length: 15
d_call: -
v_call: TRBV19
cdr3_nt: TGTGCCAGTAGTACGGTAGGGCAATTGAACACTGAAGCTTTCTTT
cdr3_aa: CASSTVGQLNTEAFF

clone_size: -
j_call: TRBJ1-1
cdr3_length: 15
d_call: TRBD1
v_call: TRBV6-5
cdr3_nt: TGTGCCAGCACCAGGACAGGGGGCGCTTACACTGAAGCTTTCTTT
cdr3_aa: CASTRTGGAYTEAFF

clone_size: -
j_call: TRBJ1-4
cdr3_length: 12
d_call: -
v_call: TRBV3-1/TRBV3-2
cdr3_nt: TGTGCCAGCCGAACAACTAATGAAAAACTGTTTTTT
cdr3_aa: CASRTTNEKLFF

clone_size: -
j_call: TRBJ1-1
cdr3_length: 14
d_call: TRBD1
v_call: TRBV28
cdr3_nt: TGTGCCAGCAGTTCGGGACAGGGAATCACTGAAGCTTTCTTT
cdr3_aa: CASSSGQGITEAFF

clone_size: -
j_call: TRBJ2-3
cdr3_length: 15
d_call: TRBD1
v_call: TRBV10-1
cdr3_nt: TGCGCCAGCAGTCTAACAGGGGTGGAAACAGATACGCAGTATTTT
cdr3_aa: CASSLTGVETDTQYF

clone_size: -
j_call: TRBJ1-2
cdr3_length: 13
d_call: -
v_call: TRBV24-1
cdr3_nt: TGTGCCACCCAAGGGGCAGGGAACTATGGCTACACCTTC
cdr3_aa: CATQGAGNYGYTF

clone_size: once
j_call: TRBJ1-2
cdr3_length: 12
d_call: -
v_call: TRBV28
cdr3_nt: TGTGCCAGCAGTTCGGACTTCTATGGCTACACCTTC
cdr3_aa: CASSSDFYGYTF

clone_size: -
j_call: TRBJ1-1
cdr3_length: 14
d_call: TRBD1
v_call: TRBV14
cdr3_nt: TGTGCCAGCAGCCTGGGACAGGGGAGCACTGAAGCTTTCTTT
cdr3_aa: CASSLGQGSTEAFF

clone_size: -
j_call: TRBJ1-2
cdr3_length: 16
d_call: -
v_call: TRBV3-1/TRBV3-2
cdr3_nt: TGTGCCAGCAGCTACTCGGGTCTTGCCAGCGCAGGTGGCTACACCTTC
cdr3_aa: CASSYSGLASAGGYTF

clone_size: -
j_call: TRBJ1-2
cdr3_length: 14
d_call: TRBD1
v_call: TRBV7-3
cdr3_nt: TGTGCCAGCAGCCCAACCGGGACAGCATATGGCTACACCTTC
cdr3_aa: CASSPTGTAYGYTF

clone_size: -
j_call: TRBJ1-1
cdr3_length: 17
d_call: -
v_call: TRBV6-2/TRBV6-3
cdr3_nt: TGTGCCAGCAGTTACACCCCGGACCGAAACCTAGACACTGAAGCTTTCTTT
cdr3_aa: CASSYTPDRNLDTEAFF

clone_size: -
j_call: TRBJ2-1
cdr3_length: 14
d_call: -
v_call: TRBV20-1
cdr3_nt: TGCAGTGCTAGTCTGCCATCCCGATACAATGAGCAGTTCTTC
cdr3_aa: CSASLPSRYNEQFF

clone_size: few
j_call: TRBJ1-2
cdr3_length: 13
d_call: TRBD1
v_call: TRBV10-2
cdr3_nt: TGCGCCAGCAGCGTGGACAGGGACTATGGCTACACCTTC
cdr3_aa: CASSVDRDYGYTF

clone_size: -
j_call: TRBJ2-5
cdr3_length: 15
d_call: -
v_call: TRBV4-1
cdr3_nt: TGCGCCAGCAGCCAAGACGGGGGCTTCCAAGAGACCCAGTACTTC
cdr3_aa: CASSQDGGFQETQYF

clone_size: few
j_call: TRBJ2-1
cdr3_length: 15
d_call: TRBD1
v_call: TRBV11-2
cdr3_nt: TGTGCCAGCAGCTTTGACAGGGGCGACTACAATGAGCAGTTCTTC
cdr3_aa: CASSFDRGDYNEQFF

clone_size: -
j_call: TRBJ2-7
cdr3_length: 12
d_call: -
v_call: TRBV5-1
cdr3_nt: TGCGCCAGCAGCCCGGACAGTAACGAGCAGTACTTC
cdr3_aa: CASSPDSNEQYF

clone_size: -
j_call: TRBJ2-1
cdr3_length: 15
d_call: TRBD2
v_call: TRBV5-1
cdr3_nt: TGCGCCAGCAGCTATCCTAGCGGCTCCTACAATGAGCAGTTCTTC
cdr3_aa: CASSYPSGSYNEQFF

clone_size: -
j_call: TRBJ2-7
cdr3_length: 15
d_call: TRBD1
v_call: TRBV6-2/TRBV6-3
cdr3_nt: TGTGCCAGCAGCTCGACCCGACAGGGAAACTACGAGCAGTACTTC
cdr3_aa: CASSSTRQGNYEQYF

clone_size: -
j_call: TRBJ2-7
cdr3_length: 14
d_call: -
v_call: TRBV29-1
cdr3_nt: TGCAGCGTTGCCCACAGGGCTCAGACTTACGAGCAGTACTTC
cdr3_aa: CSVAHRAQTYEQYF

clone_size: -
j_call: TRBJ2-3
cdr3_length: 15
d_call: -
v_call: TRBV6-5
cdr3_nt: TGTGCCAGCAGTCCGGGACATCGAACCACAGATACGCAGTATTTT
cdr3_aa: CASSPGHRTTDTQYF

clone_size: -
j_call: TRBJ1-1
cdr3_length: 14
d_call: -
v_call: TRBV19
cdr3_nt: TGTGCCAGTAGTAGGGGCGGGACCTACACTGAAGCTTTCTTT
cdr3_aa: CASSRGGTYTEAFF

clone_size: -
j_call: TRBJ1-2
cdr3_length: 16
d_call: -
v_call: TRBV21-1
cdr3_nt: TGTGCCAGCAGCAAAGTGATCAGGGGGAGGAGGGATGGCTACACCTTC
cdr3_aa: CASSKVIRGRRDGYTF

clone_size: -
j_call: TRBJ2-7
cdr3_length: 13
d_call: -
v_call: TRBV15
cdr3_nt: TGTGCCACCAGCAGAGCAGGAAATTACGAGCAGTACTTC
cdr3_aa: CATSRAGNYEQYF

clone_size: -
j_call: TRBJ1-2
cdr3_length: 14
d_call: -
v_call: TRBV19
cdr3_nt: TGTGCCAGTAGAAGGGACCACGGGGGGTATGGCTACACCTTC
cdr3_aa: CASRRDHGGYGYTF

clone_size: -
j_call: TRBJ1-1
cdr3_length: 12
d_call: -
v_call: TRBV15
cdr3_nt: TGTGCCACCAGCAGAAAGGGGGTTGAAGCTTTCTTT
cdr3_aa: CATSRKGVEAFF

clone_size: -
j_call: TRBJ2-7
cdr3_length: 15
d_call: -
v_call: TRBV18
cdr3_nt: TGTGCCAGCTCACCAACCGCGGGTACCGGGGCCGAGCAGTACTTC
cdr3_aa: CASSPTAGTGAEQYF

clone_size: -
j_call: TRBJ1-1
cdr3_length: 14
d_call: -
v_call: TRBV5-1
cdr3_nt: TGCGCCAGCAGCTTGAAGAACCCACAGGAGGGGGCTTTCTTT
cdr3_aa: CASSLKNPQEGAFF

clone_size: -
j_call: TRBJ2-3
cdr3_length: 12
d_call: -
v_call: TRBV20-1
cdr3_nt: TGCAGTGCTAGTCGGGAGACAGATACGCAGTATTTT
cdr3_aa: CSASRETDTQYF

clone_size: -
j_call: TRBJ2-2
cdr3_length: 17
d_call: TRBD2
v_call: TRBV5-4
cdr3_nt: TGTGCCAGCAGCTTGGGGACTAGCGGGGCGAACACCGGGGAGCTGTTTTTT
cdr3_aa: CASSLGTSGANTGELFF

clone_size: -
j_call: TRBJ2-1
cdr3_length: 13
d_call: -
v_call: TRBV27
cdr3_nt: TGTGCCAGCAGTTTAGGAGACCACTCCTCCCCGTTCTTC
cdr3_aa: CASSLGDHSSPFF

clone_size: -
j_call: TRBJ1-4
cdr3_length: 12
d_call: -
v_call: TRBV30
cdr3_nt: TGTGCCTGGAGTTATGGGAGGGAAAGACTGTTTTTT
cdr3_aa: CAWSYGRERLFF

clone_size: -
j_call: TRBJ1-2
cdr3_length: 15
d_call: -
v_call: TRBV19
cdr3_nt: TGTGCCAGTAGTATGGCACGCAATACTAACTATGGCTACACCTTC
cdr3_aa: CASSMARNTNYGYTF

clone_size: -
j_call: TRBJ2-3
cdr3_length: 17
d_call: TRBD2
v_call: TRBV10-3
cdr3_nt: TGTGCCATCAGTGAGTCGGGACGGGGGGGCCTGTCAGATACGCAGTATTTT
cdr3_aa: CAISESGRGGLSDTQYF